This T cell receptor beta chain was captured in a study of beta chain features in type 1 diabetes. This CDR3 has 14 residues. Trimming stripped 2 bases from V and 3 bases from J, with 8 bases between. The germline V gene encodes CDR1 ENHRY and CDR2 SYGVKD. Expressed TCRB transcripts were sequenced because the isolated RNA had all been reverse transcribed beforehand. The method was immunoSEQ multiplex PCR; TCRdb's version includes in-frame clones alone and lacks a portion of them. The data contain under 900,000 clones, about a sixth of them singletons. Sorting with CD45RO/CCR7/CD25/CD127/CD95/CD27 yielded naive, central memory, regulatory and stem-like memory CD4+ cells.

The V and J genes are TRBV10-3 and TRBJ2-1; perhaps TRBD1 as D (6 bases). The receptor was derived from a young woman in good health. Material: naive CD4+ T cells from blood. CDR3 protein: CAISENRDYNEQFF. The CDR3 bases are TGTGCCATCAGTGAGAACAGGGACTACAATGAGCAGTTCTTC.